A selection of T cell receptor beta chains follows, all from one sample in a study of T cells in Graves' hyperthyroidism and ophthalmopathy. TCRdb redid the calling of the multiplex PCR reads with MiXCR, one entry per CDR3 protein. Among about 210,000 distinct CDR3 sequences listed, about 17% were seen once. Material for sequencing was blood. The source of these receptors is a man aged 35-49 years with Graves' hyperthyroidism. Both conserved end residues are part of each CDR3. The D gene is left open where the match is weak. Not every row has a clone size; where given, it reads once, few, many or a size class.

>-|TRBJ1-2|TRBV6-2/TRBV6-3|few
TGTGCCAGCATTGGCAGGGGCAACTATGGCTACACCTTC
CASIGRGNYGYTF
>-|TRBJ2-7|TRBV5-1|-
TGCGCCAGCAGCTTACAAGGGTTAGAGCAGTACTTC
CASSLQGLEQYF
>-|TRBJ1-2|TRBV28|-
TGTGCCAGCAGATGGACAGAAAACTATGGCTACACCTTC
CASRWTENYGYTF
>TRBD1|TRBJ1-5|TRBV2|-
TGTGCCAGCAGTAATAGACAGGGGAATCAGCCCCAGCATTTT
CASSNRQGNQPQHF
>TRBD2|TRBJ2-1|TRBV5-6|-
TGTGCCAGCAGTCATGGGAGGGGCGGTTACAATGAGCAGTTCTTC
CASSHGRGGYNEQFF
>-|TRBJ1-5|TRBV7-8|many
TGTGCCAGCAGCCCCGGGGGTCATCAGCCCCAGCATTTT
CASSPGGHQPQHF
>TRBD2|TRBJ2-3|TRBV20-1|many
TGCAGTGCTTCCCCTCTCCCAGCGGGGGAGCCCACAGATACGCAGTATTTT
CSASPLPAGEPTDTQYF
>TRBD1|TRBJ2-3|TRBV7-9|many
TGTGCCAGCAACTCGAGGACCAGGACAGGGGGGCAGACAGATACGCAGTATTTT
CASNSRTRTGGQTDTQYF
>-|TRBJ2-7|TRBV3-1|many
TGTGCCAGCAGCCCTTGGGACCGTTCCTACGAGCAGTACTTC
CASSPWDRSYEQYF
>-|TRBJ2-5|TRBV6-1|few
TGTGCCAGCAGTCAACAGGGTAAAGAGACCCAGTACTTC
CASSQQGKETQYF
>TRBD1|TRBJ1-1|TRBV25-1|-
TGTGCCAGCAGTAGGGACAGGGAGTCCACTGAAGCTTTCTTT
CASSRDRESTEAFF
>TRBD2|TRBJ2-5|TRBV4-3|-
TGCGCCAGCAGCCTGGGACTAGCGGGGCATAAAGAGACCCAGTACTTC
CASSLGLAGHKETQYF
>TRBD2|TRBJ2-1|TRBV6-1|-
TGTGCCAGCAGTAAGACTAGCGGGGGGGCTCGAGGTGAGCAGTTCTTC
CASSKTSGGARGEQFF
>-|TRBJ2-1|TRBV28|many
TGTGCCAGCAGTTTCCAAAACTACGAGCAGTTCTTC
CASSFQNYEQFF
>TRBD1|TRBJ2-7|TRBV5-6|-
TGTGCCAGCAGCTTGGGGACAGGGCGATCCTACGAGCAGTACTTC
CASSLGTGRSYEQYF
>-|TRBJ2-5|TRBV27|many
TGTGCCAGCAGTCGCGCGGGGCTCCTGACGACGACCCAGTACTTC
CASSRAGLLTTTQYF
>-|TRBJ2-3|TRBV28|many
TGTGCCAGCAGTCCCGGGACCCCAGCAGATACGCAGTATTTT
CASSPGTPADTQYF
>TRBD2|TRBJ2-1|TRBV6-1|-
TGTGCCAGCAGTGAATCAGGGACTAGCGGGGTAGGTGAGCAGTTCTTC
CASSESGTSGVGEQFF
>-|TRBJ1-5|TRBV6-1|many
TGTGCCAGCAGTAGGGGATTCAATCAGCCCCAGCATTTT
CASSRGFNQPQHF
>-|TRBJ1-2|TRBV6-1|-
TGTGCCAGCAGCGACTTACAGGGCCGTAACTATGGCTACACCTTC
CASSDLQGRNYGYTF
>-|TRBJ1-3|TRBV28|many
TGTGCCAGCAGCCCGCGCGTTGGCGCGGACTCTGGAAACACCATATATTTT
CASSPRVGADSGNTIYF
>-|TRBJ1-2|TRBV2|many
TGTGCCAGCATGATCGGACTGATTAACTATGGCTACACCTTC
CASMIGLINYGYTF
>TRBD1|TRBJ1-5|TRBV19|-
TGTGCCAGTAAGGGAGACAGGGGGCCTGGGCCCCAGCATTTT
CASKGDRGPGPQHF
>TRBD2|TRBJ2-3|TRBV3-1|many
TGTGCCAGCAGCCAAGATCCGGGGGGACTAGCGGGGGGCACAGATACGCAGTATTTT
CASSQDPGGLAGGTDTQYF
>-|TRBJ1-5|TRBV2|many
TGTGCCAGCAGTGACGGCAATCAGCCCCAGCATTTT
CASSDGNQPQHF
>-|TRBJ2-7|TRBV15|many
TGTGCCACCAGCAGAGATCTGCCCATCTCCTACGAGCAGTACTTC
CATSRDLPISYEQYF
>-|TRBJ2-7|TRBV6-1|few
TGTGCCAGCAGTCGGATGACTAGTGAGGGAGAGCAGTACTTC
CASSRMTSEGEQYF
>-|TRBJ2-2|TRBV28|many
TGTGCCAGCAGCTCCCCCGGGACTTTAGCCGGGGAGCTGTTTTTT
CASSSPGTLAGELFF
>-|TRBJ2-1|TRBV4-3|few
TGCGCCAGCAGCCAAGACACAGGGGAGCAGTTCTTC
CASSQDTGEQFF
>-|TRBJ2-5|TRBV20-1|-
TGCAGTGCTAGTCCTTCCGAGATCCAAGAGACCCAGTACTTC
CSASPSEIQETQYF
>TRBD1|TRBJ2-3|TRBV25-1|many
TGTGCCAGCAGTGCAAGGGGACAGGGGTGGGCAGATACGCAGTATTTT
CASSARGQGWADTQYF
>-|TRBJ1-3|TRBV9|-
TGTGCCAGCAGCGTGTCCCACCACTCTGGAAACACCATATATTTT
CASSVSHHSGNTIYF
>TRBD1|TRBJ1-3|TRBV9|-
TGTGCCAGCAGCGTAGATACAGGGGTAGGAAACACCATATATTTT
CASSVDTGVGNTIYF
>TRBD2|TRBJ2-1|TRBV6-1|-
TGTGCCAGCAAAGGTTGGCGGGAGGGCCTTGCCTACAATGAGCAGTTCTTC
CASKGWREGLAYNEQFF
>-|TRBJ1-2|TRBV29-1|few
TGCAGCGTTGAAATTTATGTAGGTCACATCACCTTC
CSVEIYVGHITF
>-|TRBJ1-1|TRBV6-1|few
TGTGCCAGCAGCCTGGACGGAGGGGACACTGAAGCTTTCTTT
CASSLDGGDTEAFF
>-|TRBJ2-1|TRBV24-1|few
TGTGCCACCAGGGGGTCCCCCAGGGGCGATGAGCAGTTCTTC
CATRGSPRGDEQFF
>TRBD1|TRBJ1-2|TRBV9|-
TGTGCCAGCAGCGGGGGGACAGGGATCTATGGCTACACCTTC
CASSGGTGIYGYTF
>-|TRBJ1-5|TRBV28|-
TGTGCCAGCATCCCACATTCAGGGATCGATCAGCCCCAGCATTTT
CASIPHSGIDQPQHF
>-|TRBJ2-1|TRBV7-2|-
TGTGCCAGCAGCCGGCATGGTTTGGGTGAGCAGTTCTTC
CASSRHGLGEQFF
>-|TRBJ1-6|TRBV3-1|many
TGTGCCAGCAGCCGGGTGAGGGATTCCTATAATTCACCCCTCCACTTT
CASSRVRDSYNSPLHF